The 3 T cell receptor beta chains below all came from one sample that was sequenced in a study of blood T cells in healthy people across ages. PCR was performed a second time for about 7 to 11 cycles using a sample-barcoded 5' primer and a J-beta primer mix. In TCRdb, the 5' RACE reads were re-called with MiXCR into one record per CDR3 protein. The sample has over 950,000 distinct CDR3 sequences, approximately 38% seen once. Source material: blood. Every receptor here comes from a man aged 18 to 35 in good health.

This clonotype was counted between two and nine times. This chain links TRBV7-2 with TRBJ2-5; D not resolved. CDR1 SGHTA and CDR2 FQGNSA come from the germline V gene. CDR3 length: 11 residues. V dropped 6 bases and J dropped 11 bases, with 13 bases sitting between them. CDR3 amino acids: CASSYHNEQYF. DNA of the CDR3: TGTGCCAGCAGTTATCACAATGAGCAGTACTTC. Full variable domain (outside the CDR3, taken from reference TRBV7-2 and TRBJ2-5): GAGVSQSPSNKVTEKGKDVELRCDPISGHTALYWYRQSLGQGLEFLIYFQGNSAPDKSGLPSDRFSAERTGGSVSTLTIQRTQQEDSAVYLCASSYHNEQYFGPGTRLLVL.

The gene calls are TRBV5-1 and TRBJ2-1; 9 bases are shared with TRBD1. CDR3 length equals 16 residues. In germline, CDR1 is SGHRS, CDR2 YFSETQ. V shed 3 bases and J 1 base; nucleotides not matched to a gene: 5. Here the CDR3 DNA reads TGCGCCAGCAGCTGGTCGGGACAGGGTTCCTACAATGAGCAGTTCTTC. This codes for CASSWSGQGSYNEQFF.

For this clonotype: The junction and the germline gene differ at one end; a read error may be behind it. The V call is TRBV7-6, the J call TRBJ2-1; 7 bases line up with TRBD1. The CDR3 is made up of 16 amino acids. Germline V CDR1 and CDR2: SGHVS, FNYEAQ. The CDR3 loop is CAGSFLTGDSFNEQFF. The CDR3 DNA is TGTGCCGGCAGCTTCCTTACAGGGGATTCCTTCAACGAGCAGTTCTTC.